These T cell receptor beta chains were read from a single sample in a study of blood T cells in healthy people across ages. MiXCR, run by TCRdb on the 5' RACE reads, gives a single entry per CDR3 protein. The sample holds 700,000 or so distinct CDR3 sequences, over 20% seen once. The source material was blood. Source of these receptors: a man aged 65 to 79 in good health. The CDR3 runs from the conserved cysteine through the conserved F or W. Fields, in order: J gene, V gene, clone size, D gene, CDR3 DNA, CDR3 protein. D genes are given only for firm matches. Expanded clones are given a class, and other clones once, few, many or no size at all.

j_call: TRBJ1-1
v_call: TRBV3-1
clone_size: .
d_call: .
cdr3_nt: TGTGCCAGCAGCCACTTACGGACTGAAGCTTTCTTT
cdr3_aa: CASSHLRTEAFF

j_call: TRBJ2-3
v_call: TRBV12-3/TRBV12-4
clone_size: .
d_call: .
cdr3_nt: TGTGCCAGCAGACAAACTATCGGGGCTGTGGGGACAGATACGCAGTATTTT
cdr3_aa: CASRQTIGAVGTDTQYF

j_call: TRBJ1-2
v_call: TRBV6-5
clone_size: .
d_call: .
cdr3_nt: TGTGCCAGCAGCCTAGGGGCTTACTATGGCTACACCTTC
cdr3_aa: CASSLGAYYGYTF

j_call: TRBJ1-4
v_call: TRBV5-1
clone_size: few
d_call: TRBD1
cdr3_nt: TGCGCCAGCAGCTATCAACCGGGACAGGGAACTGAAAAACTGTTTTTT
cdr3_aa: CASSYQPGQGTEKLFF

j_call: TRBJ1-4
v_call: TRBV6-5
clone_size: .
d_call: TRBD1
cdr3_nt: TGTGCCAGCAGTTACGATCAGGGGGCTAATGAAAAACTGTTTTTT
cdr3_aa: CASSYDQGANEKLFF

j_call: TRBJ2-5
v_call: TRBV19
clone_size: .
d_call: TRBD1
cdr3_nt: TGTGCCAGTAGACGACAGGGGAAAGAGACCCAGTACTTC
cdr3_aa: CASRRQGKETQYF

j_call: TRBJ1-1
v_call: TRBV11-3
clone_size: few
d_call: .
cdr3_nt: TGTGCCAGCAGCTTAGGCCTAGGCGGGCGTGGCACTGAAGCTTTCTTT
cdr3_aa: CASSLGLGGRGTEAFF

j_call: TRBJ1-5
v_call: TRBV18
clone_size: few
d_call: .
cdr3_nt: TGTGCCAGCTCACACGATGGGGGGCCCCAGCATTTT
cdr3_aa: CASSHDGGPQHF

j_call: TRBJ1-1
v_call: TRBV2
clone_size: few
d_call: TRBD1
cdr3_nt: TGTGCCAGCAGTGAAGCCCCGCCGGGACAGGCGAACACTGAAGCTTTCTTT
cdr3_aa: CASSEAPPGQANTEAFF

j_call: TRBJ2-4
v_call: TRBV20-1
clone_size: .
d_call: .
cdr3_nt: TGCAGTGCTTATCCGGAGGTTGCCTTTTCCCTAGCCAAAAACATTCAGTACTTC
cdr3_aa: CSAYPEVAFSLAKNIQYF

j_call: TRBJ1-2
v_call: TRBV7-2
clone_size: .
d_call: .
cdr3_nt: TGTGCCAGCAGCTTAGACTCTACGTTAGGTCTAGGCTACACCTTC
cdr3_aa: CASSLDSTLGLGYTF

j_call: TRBJ2-7
v_call: TRBV5-1
clone_size: .
d_call: .
cdr3_nt: TGCGCCAGCAGCTTAGGGACTGGGGCGATCTACGAGCAGTACTTC
cdr3_aa: CASSLGTGAIYEQYF

j_call: TRBJ1-4
v_call: TRBV24-1
clone_size: few
d_call: .
cdr3_nt: TGTGCCACCAGTGACCCGGGTGAAAAACTGTTTTTT
cdr3_aa: CATSDPGEKLFF

j_call: TRBJ1-2
v_call: TRBV9
clone_size: .
d_call: .
cdr3_nt: TGTGCCAGCAGCGCCCGTTGGGGGGACAATGGATATGGCTACACCTTC
cdr3_aa: CASSARWGDNGYGYTF

j_call: TRBJ1-5
v_call: TRBV2
clone_size: .
d_call: .
cdr3_nt: TGTGCCAGCAGGACAGAAGGGCAGCCCCAGCATTTT
cdr3_aa: CASRTEGQPQHF

j_call: TRBJ1-4
v_call: TRBV2
clone_size: few
d_call: .
cdr3_nt: TGTGCCAGCTACCGTGCAACTAATGAAAAACTGTTTTTT
cdr3_aa: CASYRATNEKLFF

j_call: TRBJ1-1
v_call: TRBV3-1
clone_size: few
d_call: .
cdr3_nt: TGTGCCAGCAGCCAGGGAGGGGAGGTTACTGAAGCTTTCTTT
cdr3_aa: CASSQGGEVTEAFF

j_call: TRBJ2-1
v_call: TRBV29-1
clone_size: .
d_call: TRBD2
cdr3_nt: TGCAGCGCGTATAGCGGGAGGGTTGATGAGCAGTTCTTC
cdr3_aa: CSAYSGRVDEQFF

j_call: TRBJ1-2
v_call: TRBV2
clone_size: few
d_call: TRBD1
cdr3_nt: TGTGCCAGCAAACCGGGACAGGGAGCCTATGGCTACACCTTC
cdr3_aa: CASKPGQGAYGYTF

j_call: TRBJ2-2
v_call: TRBV29-1
clone_size: .
d_call: .
cdr3_nt: TGCAGCGCATATTCGGGGGAGAAAAACACCGGGGAGCTGTTTTTT
cdr3_aa: CSAYSGEKNTGELFF

j_call: TRBJ2-3
v_call: TRBV20-1
clone_size: .
d_call: TRBD2
cdr3_nt: TGCAGTGCTAGGGAGGGACTAGCTGAAGCGGGAGCAGATACGCAGTATTTT
cdr3_aa: CSAREGLAEAGADTQYF

j_call: TRBJ2-3
v_call: TRBV4-2
clone_size: .
d_call: .
cdr3_nt: TGTGCCAGCAGCCAAGATCCTAGCAACACAGATACGCAGTATTTT
cdr3_aa: CASSQDPSNTDTQYF

j_call: TRBJ1-4
v_call: TRBV5-1
clone_size: few
d_call: .
cdr3_nt: TGCGCCAGCAGCTTGGATACGAGGAGGAATGAAAAACTGTTTTTT
cdr3_aa: CASSLDTRRNEKLFF

j_call: TRBJ1-1
v_call: TRBV12-3/TRBV12-4
clone_size: few
d_call: .
cdr3_nt: TGTGCCAGCAGTTTATTCGGGGGTTGGGGCACTGAAGCTTTCTTT
cdr3_aa: CASSLFGGWGTEAFF

j_call: TRBJ1-2
v_call: TRBV7-9
clone_size: once
d_call: .
cdr3_nt: TGTGCCAGCAGCGCTCCGGGACACCTTCAAGGGGGCTACACCTTC
cdr3_aa: CASSAPGHLQGGYTF

j_call: TRBJ2-2
v_call: TRBV3-1
clone_size: .
d_call: TRBD2
cdr3_nt: TGTGCCAGCAGCCAATTTCGGACCGGGACTAAGAACACCGGGGAGCTGTTTTTT
cdr3_aa: CASSQFRTGTKNTGELFF

j_call: TRBJ2-1
v_call: TRBV24-1
clone_size: many
d_call: TRBD1
cdr3_nt: TGTGCCACCACTACAGGGGGCGATCCCCACAATGAGCAGTTCTTC
cdr3_aa: CATTTGGDPHNEQFF

j_call: TRBJ1-1
v_call: TRBV5-1
clone_size: few
d_call: .
cdr3_nt: TGCGCCAGCAGCTTGGCTGGGATCAACACTGAAGCTTTCTTT
cdr3_aa: CASSLAGINTEAFF

j_call: TRBJ2-3
v_call: TRBV11-2
clone_size: .
d_call: TRBD2
cdr3_nt: TGTGCCAGCAGCTTAGAACTAGCGGATAACACAGATACGCAGTATTTT
cdr3_aa: CASSLELADNTDTQYF

j_call: TRBJ2-2
v_call: TRBV12-3/TRBV12-4
clone_size: .
d_call: .
cdr3_nt: TGTGCCAGCAGCTTACTAGCCGCGTGGTCCGGGGAGCTGTTTTTT
cdr3_aa: CASSLLAAWSGELFF

j_call: TRBJ2-5
v_call: TRBV6-1
clone_size: few
d_call: .
cdr3_nt: TGTGTCAGCAGTGAACAGCCACAAGAGACCCAGTACTTC
cdr3_aa: CVSSEQPQETQYF

j_call: TRBJ2-3
v_call: TRBV14
clone_size: many
d_call: TRBD2
cdr3_nt: TGTGCCAGCAGCCAAGGGACTAGTACAGATACGCAGTATTTT
cdr3_aa: CASSQGTSTDTQYF

j_call: TRBJ1-3
v_call: TRBV12-3/TRBV12-4
clone_size: .
d_call: .
cdr3_nt: TGTGCCAGCAGTCCCACGTCTGGGGGAAACACCATATATTTT
cdr3_aa: CASSPTSGGNTIYF

j_call: TRBJ1-3
v_call: TRBV5-1
clone_size: .
d_call: .
cdr3_nt: TGCGCCAGCAGCCAGGGAGGAGACACCATATATTTT
cdr3_aa: CASSQGGDTIYF

j_call: TRBJ2-4
v_call: TRBV24-1
clone_size: .
d_call: .
cdr3_nt: TGTGCCACCAGTCGGGCAGATAACTTGAACATTCAGTACTTC
cdr3_aa: CATSRADNLNIQYF

j_call: TRBJ2-7
v_call: TRBV7-9
clone_size: .
d_call: .
cdr3_nt: TGTGCCAGCAGCACCCAGACATTATACGAGCAGTACTTC
cdr3_aa: CASSTQTLYEQYF

j_call: TRBJ2-3
v_call: TRBV11-1
clone_size: .
d_call: .
cdr3_nt: TGTGCCAGCAGCCGACAGCGAAGCACAGATACGCAGTATTTT
cdr3_aa: CASSRQRSTDTQYF

j_call: TRBJ2-5
v_call: TRBV5-1
clone_size: .
d_call: .
cdr3_nt: TGCGCCAGCAGCTTTACTAGCCCAGAGACCCAGTACTTC
cdr3_aa: CASSFTSPETQYF

j_call: TRBJ2-7
v_call: TRBV5-8
clone_size: .
d_call: TRBD1
cdr3_nt: TGTGCCAGCAGCTCAACTTTCGGGACAGCTTTTACCTCCCTTTCCTACGAGCAGTACTTC
cdr3_aa: CASSSTFGTAFTSLSYEQYF

j_call: TRBJ2-1
v_call: TRBV6-2/TRBV6-3
clone_size: .
d_call: .
cdr3_nt: TGTGCCAGCAGTTACAGCGGACAGAGCTCCTACAATGAGCAGTTCTTC
cdr3_aa: CASSYSGQSSYNEQFF

j_call: TRBJ2-7
v_call: TRBV3-1
clone_size: .
d_call: .
cdr3_nt: TGTGCCAGCAGCCAAGCGTCCATACCTGACTACGAGCAGTACTTC
cdr3_aa: CASSQASIPDYEQYF

j_call: TRBJ2-1
v_call: TRBV6-4
clone_size: few
d_call: .
cdr3_nt: TGTGCCAGCAGCCCCCGGGCCAACCAACCGCTAGAGCAGTTCTTC
cdr3_aa: CASSPRANQPLEQFF

j_call: TRBJ2-1
v_call: TRBV20-1
clone_size: .
d_call: TRBD1
cdr3_nt: TGCAGTGCTAACATAAGACAGGGGGGAGGCAATGAGCAGTTCTTC
cdr3_aa: CSANIRQGGGNEQFF

j_call: TRBJ1-4
v_call: TRBV6-6
clone_size: .
d_call: .
cdr3_nt: TGTGCCAGCAGTTCGGCCCCGGGGGAAAAACTGTTTTTT
cdr3_aa: CASSSAPGEKLFF

j_call: TRBJ2-3
v_call: TRBV7-9
clone_size: .
d_call: TRBD2
cdr3_nt: TGTGCCAGCAGCTTAGGAGCGGGAGATTGGGGAGATACGCAGTATTTT
cdr3_aa: CASSLGAGDWGDTQYF

j_call: TRBJ1-1
v_call: TRBV5-1
clone_size: .
d_call: .
cdr3_nt: TGCGCCAGCAGTGAGAGGCAGTCGAGGGGGGCTGAAGCTTTCTTT
cdr3_aa: CASSERQSRGAEAFF

j_call: TRBJ1-1
v_call: TRBV5-1
clone_size: .
d_call: .
cdr3_nt: TGCGCCAGCAGCTTGGGGATAGGGGCGAACACTGAAGCTTTCTTT
cdr3_aa: CASSLGIGANTEAFF

j_call: TRBJ2-7
v_call: TRBV7-9
clone_size: few
d_call: .
cdr3_nt: TGTGCCAGCAGCTTTAGGTCCCCGTCCTACGAGCAGTACTTC
cdr3_aa: CASSFRSPSYEQYF

j_call: TRBJ2-3
v_call: TRBV12-3/TRBV12-4
clone_size: few
d_call: TRBD2
cdr3_nt: TGTGCCAGCAGCCGCCAGCGGGGGGGCGTAGATACGCAGTATTTT
cdr3_aa: CASSRQRGGVDTQYF

j_call: TRBJ2-2
v_call: TRBV20-1
clone_size: few
d_call: TRBD2
cdr3_nt: TGCAGTGCCCGTCCTAGCGGGAGTCCCGGGGAGCTGTTTTTT
cdr3_aa: CSARPSGSPGELFF

j_call: TRBJ2-7
v_call: TRBV6-6
clone_size: .
d_call: .
cdr3_nt: TGTGCCAGCAGGCCCTCTCAGGGGAATGGGTACGAGCAGTACTTC
cdr3_aa: CASRPSQGNGYEQYF

j_call: TRBJ2-5
v_call: TRBV4-1
clone_size: .
d_call: TRBD1
cdr3_nt: TGCGCCAGCAGGCTACAGGGGGCACTGGGAGAGACCCAGTACTTC
cdr3_aa: CASRLQGALGETQYF

j_call: TRBJ2-3
v_call: TRBV15
clone_size: .
d_call: .
cdr3_nt: TGTGCCACCAGCCCGAGAAGAGATACGCAGTATTTT
cdr3_aa: CATSPRRDTQYF

j_call: TRBJ2-5
v_call: TRBV5-1
clone_size: .
d_call: TRBD2
cdr3_nt: TGCGCCAGCAGCTTGGCCGGGACTAGCGGGGCCCAAGAGACCCAGTACTTC
cdr3_aa: CASSLAGTSGAQETQYF

j_call: TRBJ2-6
v_call: TRBV7-9
clone_size: few
d_call: TRBD2
cdr3_nt: TGTGCCAGCAGCGCAGCGGGAGCCGGGGCCAACGTCCTGACTTTC
cdr3_aa: CASSAAGAGANVLTF

j_call: TRBJ1-1
v_call: TRBV5-1
clone_size: many
d_call: .
cdr3_nt: TGCGCCAGTCGGTCCCAGCTGAACACTGAAGCTTTCTTT
cdr3_aa: CASRSQLNTEAFF

j_call: TRBJ2-7
v_call: TRBV18
clone_size: .
d_call: .
cdr3_nt: TGTGCCAGCTCACCTGACAGGGAGGCGTACGAGCAGTACTTC
cdr3_aa: CASSPDREAYEQYF

j_call: TRBJ2-3
v_call: TRBV7-9
clone_size: .
d_call: TRBD2
cdr3_nt: TGTGCCAGCAGGGGACTTCGGACTAGCGGGGGGCAGACAGATACGCAGTATTTT
cdr3_aa: CASRGLRTSGGQTDTQYF

j_call: TRBJ2-1
v_call: TRBV5-1
clone_size: few
d_call: .
cdr3_nt: TGCGCCAGCAGCTCGTTCCCTGGGGCAAATGAGCAGTTCTTC
cdr3_aa: CASSSFPGANEQFF